This is a list of T cell receptor beta chains from one sample in a study of blood T cells in healthy people across ages. TCRdb re-called the 5' RACE reads with MiXCR, one entry per CDR3 protein. The repertoire has more than 1,000,000 distinct CDR3 sequences, around 25% of them found once; the top ten carry around 0.75%. These records were also assigned to another study, of T cells of mothers and their children.

Sequenced sample: blood. The receptors were gathered from a girl aged 2 to 10 in good health. The CDR3 runs from the conserved cysteine through the conserved F or W. Fields, in order: V gene, J gene, D gene, clone size, CDR3 DNA, CDR3 protein. A D gene is named only where the DNA matches it firmly. Clone size is given for some rows only: seen once, a few or many times, or a class if the clone is expanded.

>TRBV6-9|TRBJ2-2|NA|NA
TGTGCCAGCAGCCCTCGGGCGGGCGGGGAGCTGTTTTTT
CASSPRAGGELFF
>TRBV7-9|TRBJ1-1|NA|NA
TGTGCCAGCAGCTCCCGACCCACCAGAAACACTGAAGCTTTCTTT
CASSSRPTRNTEAFF
>TRBV27|TRBJ1-6|NA|NA
TGTGCCAGCAAAAAAGGGTATGAGGTTTCACCCCTCCACTTT
CASKKGYEVSPLHF
>TRBV28|TRBJ2-5|TRBD2|few
TGTGCCAGCAGTTTAGTCACGGGAGGGCTCGGAGAGACCCAGTACTTC
CASSLVTGGLGETQYF
>TRBV29-1|TRBJ2-7|NA|NA
TGCAGCGCAAACAGCGGCGAGCAGTACTTC
CSANSGEQYF
>TRBV11-2|TRBJ2-3|NA|NA
TGTGCCAGCAGCTTCAGGCCCCCGAAACTCAGCACAGATACGCAGTATTTT
CASSFRPPKLSTDTQYF
>TRBV5-1|TRBJ2-2|NA|NA
TGCGCCAGCAGCTTGGAAGGGGTCCCCACCGGGGAGCTGTTTTTT
CASSLEGVPTGELFF
>TRBV29-1|TRBJ2-1|NA|few
TGCAGCGTTGTCCCCACAGGGGAGGGACCAGTGGATGAGCAGTTCTTC
CSVVPTGEGPVDEQFF
>TRBV4-1|TRBJ2-1|NA|NA
TGCGCCAGCAGCCAAGAAACACACCTCAATGAGCAGTTCTTC
CASSQETHLNEQFF
>TRBV20-1|TRBJ1-4|NA|NA
TGCAGTGCTAGACCCACGGGTGAAAAACTGTTTTTT
CSARPTGEKLFF
>TRBV7-9|TRBJ2-7|TRBD2|few
TGTGCCAGCAATCTTGGGACTAGTAGAGAAGACGAGCAGTACTTC
CASNLGTSREDEQYF
>TRBV29-1|TRBJ1-2|NA|few
TGCAGCGTTCAAGACACCGATTATGGCTACACCTTC
CSVQDTDYGYTF
>TRBV29-1|TRBJ2-1|NA|few
TGCAGCGTTGATACTGTGGGAGGTGAGCAGTTCTTC
CSVDTVGGEQFF
>TRBV20-1|TRBJ1-5|NA|few
TGCAGTGCTAGAGATTCCGGGACACCTGATAGCAATCAGCCCCAGCATTTT
CSARDSGTPDSNQPQHF
>TRBV6-5|TRBJ2-4|NA|NA
TGTGCCAGCAGCACCACTGGCGGGAAAGGAGGCATTCAGTACTTC
CASSTTGGKGGIQYF
>TRBV27|TRBJ2-3|NA|NA
TGTGCCAGCAGTTTACTCCTACCAGGAGATACGCAGTATTTT
CASSLLLPGDTQYF
>TRBV6-5|TRBJ2-1|NA|NA
TGTGCCAGCAGCTACGGAATTAAGGATGAGCAGTTCTTC
CASSYGIKDEQFF
>TRBV20-1|TRBJ2-3|TRBD2|NA
TGCAGTGCTAGAGGCCCTGGGGGGGGACTTGGAGATACGCAGTATTTT
CSARGPGGGLGDTQYF
>TRBV5-1|TRBJ2-5|TRBD2|many
TGCGCCAGCTCAGCTAGCGGGGGGCGAGAGACCCAGTACTTC
CASSASGGRETQYF
>TRBV5-1|TRBJ2-7|TRBD2|NA
TGCGCCAGCAGCTTCGGACTAGCGGGGCCATACTACGAGCAGTACTTC
CASSFGLAGPYYEQYF
>TRBV27|TRBJ2-2|NA|NA
TGTGCCAGCAGCAATAGAGGGATCACCGGGGAGCTGTTTTTT
CASSNRGITGELFF
>TRBV28|TRBJ2-7|TRBD2|NA
TGTGCCAGCAGCCAAGGACTAGCGGGAGTCCGCTTAGAGCAGTACTTC
CASSQGLAGVRLEQYF
>TRBV6-2/TRBV6-3|TRBJ2-3|NA|NA
TGTGCCAGCAGTTACCCCGACTCCACGGGCGAGTATTTT
CASSYPDSTGEYF
>TRBV6-6|TRBJ2-7|NA|NA
TGTGCCAGCGGGGATTCCTCCTACGAGCAGTACTTC
CASGDSSYEQYF
>TRBV4-1|TRBJ2-5|NA|few
TGCGCCAGCAGCCGGACAAATATCCAAGAGACCCAGTACTTC
CASSRTNIQETQYF
>TRBV4-3|TRBJ1-4|NA|many
TGCGCCAGCAGCCAATTGGGCAGTTCGGATGAAAAACTGTTTTTT
CASSQLGSSDEKLFF
>TRBV10-3|TRBJ1-6|NA|NA
TGTGCCATCAGTGAGACTGGGATACCGGGTTCACCCCTCCACTTT
CAISETGIPGSPLHF
>TRBV27|TRBJ1-2|NA|many
TGTGCCAGCAGTTCCCTGGGCTATGGCTACACCTTC
CASSSLGYGYTF
>TRBV4-2|TRBJ2-7|NA|NA
TGTGCCAGCAGCCAAGAGGAGGGGGCTAATTCCTACGAGCAGTACTTC
CASSQEEGANSYEQYF
>TRBV7-6|TRBJ2-7|NA|NA
TGTGCCAGCAGCTTAAGGTCTGACCCGACGGGTTCCTACGAGCAGTACTTC
CASSLRSDPTGSYEQYF
>TRBV27|TRBJ1-2|NA|NA
TGTGCCAGCCGGCCCCCCGGGGACTATGGCTACACCTTC
CASRPPGDYGYTF
>TRBV7-2|TRBJ2-5|NA|NA
TGTGCCAGCAGCGCGGGGCCCAAAGAGACCCAGTACTTC
CASSAGPKETQYF
>TRBV6-6|TRBJ1-6|NA|few
TGTGCCAGCAGTTCGGCAGGGACGACCTATAATTCACCCCTCCACTTT
CASSSAGTTYNSPLHF
>TRBV12-3/TRBV12-4|TRBJ2-7|NA|NA
TGTGCCAGCACCGCGGACGGTTACGAGCAGTACTTC
CASTADGYEQYF
>TRBV4-1|TRBJ2-4|NA|NA
TGCGCCAGCAGCCAAGGGACCGAGAGGGTGCGCCTCTTC
CASSQGTERVRLF
>TRBV10-2|TRBJ2-6|NA|few
TGCGCCAGCAGTTTCCAGGACGGGGCCAACGTCCTGACTTTC
CASSFQDGANVLTF
>TRBV20-1|TRBJ2-2|TRBD2|NA
TGCAGTGCTAGATACGTTGGGGGGGCGAACACCGGGGAGCTGTTTTTT
CSARYVGGANTGELFF
>TRBV28|TRBJ2-5|NA|NA
TGTGCCAGCAGTTCAGTTTTAGAGACCCAGTACTTC
CASSSVLETQYF
>TRBV5-5|TRBJ1-1|NA|few
TGTGCCAGCAGACAACCGTCGACCCCAACTGAAGCTTTCTTT
CASRQPSTPTEAFF
>TRBV7-2|TRBJ1-2|NA|NA
TGTGCCAGCAGCCTCAGGCGCAGGGATGGCTACACCTTC
CASSLRRRDGYTF